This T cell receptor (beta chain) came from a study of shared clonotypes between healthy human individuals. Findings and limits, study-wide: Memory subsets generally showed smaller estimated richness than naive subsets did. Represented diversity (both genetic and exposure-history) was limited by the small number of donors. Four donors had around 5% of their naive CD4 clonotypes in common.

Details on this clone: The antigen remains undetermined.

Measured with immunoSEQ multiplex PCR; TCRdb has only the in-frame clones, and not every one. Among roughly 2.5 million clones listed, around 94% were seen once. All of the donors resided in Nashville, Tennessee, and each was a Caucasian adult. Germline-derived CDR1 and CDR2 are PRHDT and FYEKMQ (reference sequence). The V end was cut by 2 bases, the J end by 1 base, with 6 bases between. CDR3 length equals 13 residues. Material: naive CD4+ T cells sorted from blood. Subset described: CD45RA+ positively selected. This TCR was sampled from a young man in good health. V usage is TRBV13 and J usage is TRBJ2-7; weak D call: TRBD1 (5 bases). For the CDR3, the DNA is TGTGCCAGCAGCTTAAGGGGATCCTACGAGCAGTACTTC. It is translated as CASSLRGSYEQYF.